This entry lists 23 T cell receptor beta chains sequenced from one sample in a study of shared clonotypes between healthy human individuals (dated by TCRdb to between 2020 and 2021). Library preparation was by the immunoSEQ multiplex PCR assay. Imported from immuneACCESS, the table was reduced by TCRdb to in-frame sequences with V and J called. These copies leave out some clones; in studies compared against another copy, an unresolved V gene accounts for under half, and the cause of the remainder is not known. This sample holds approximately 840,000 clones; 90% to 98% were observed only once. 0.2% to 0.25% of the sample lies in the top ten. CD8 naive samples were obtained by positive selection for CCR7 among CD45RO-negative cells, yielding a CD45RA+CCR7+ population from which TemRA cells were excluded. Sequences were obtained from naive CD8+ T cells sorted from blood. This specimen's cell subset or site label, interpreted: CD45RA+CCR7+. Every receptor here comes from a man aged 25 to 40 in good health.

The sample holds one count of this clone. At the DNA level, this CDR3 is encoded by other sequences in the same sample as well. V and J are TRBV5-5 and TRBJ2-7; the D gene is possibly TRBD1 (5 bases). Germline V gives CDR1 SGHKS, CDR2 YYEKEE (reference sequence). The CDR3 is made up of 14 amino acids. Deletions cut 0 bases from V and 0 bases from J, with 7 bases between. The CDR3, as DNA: TGTGCCAGCAGCTTGGCAGGGCACTCCTACGAGCAGTACTTC. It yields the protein CASSLAGHSYEQYF.

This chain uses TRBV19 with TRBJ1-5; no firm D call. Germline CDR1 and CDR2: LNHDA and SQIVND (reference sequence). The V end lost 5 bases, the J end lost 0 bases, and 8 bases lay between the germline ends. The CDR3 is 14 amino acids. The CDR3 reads CASSPSLSNQPQHF. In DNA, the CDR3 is TGTGCCAGTAGTCCCAGCCTTAGCAATCAGCCCCAGCATTTT.

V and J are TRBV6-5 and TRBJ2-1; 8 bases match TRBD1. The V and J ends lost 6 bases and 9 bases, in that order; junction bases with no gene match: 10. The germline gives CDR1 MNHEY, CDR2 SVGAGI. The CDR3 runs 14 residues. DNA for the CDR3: TGTGCCAGCAGCACGCAGGGGGCTTATGTTGAGCAGTTCTTC. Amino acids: CASSTQGAYVEQFF.

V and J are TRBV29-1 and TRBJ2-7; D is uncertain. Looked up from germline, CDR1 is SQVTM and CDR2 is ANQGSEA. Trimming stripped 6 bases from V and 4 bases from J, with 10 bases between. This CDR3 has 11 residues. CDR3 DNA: TGCAGCGTAGCCCAGCAGTACGAGCAGTACTTC. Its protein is CSVAQQYEQYF.

The CDR3 DNA reads TGTGCCAGTAGTTTCACCTCCGGGACAGTTGCCTACGAGCAGTACTTC. Protein sequence: CASSFTSGTVAYEQYF. This chain joins TRBV19 and TRBJ2-7, with 7 bases lining up with TRBD1. This CDR3 is 16 amino acids long. The ends lost 5 bases at V and 2 bases at J; junction bases unmatched: 12. Germline V CDR1 and CDR2: LNHDA, SQIVND (reference sequence).

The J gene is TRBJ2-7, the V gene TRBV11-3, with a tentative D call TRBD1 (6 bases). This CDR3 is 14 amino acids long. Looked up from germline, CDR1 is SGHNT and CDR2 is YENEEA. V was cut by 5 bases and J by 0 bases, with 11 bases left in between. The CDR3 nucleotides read TGTGCCAGCAGCGCCCAGGGGAGCTCCTACGAGCAGTACTTC. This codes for CASSAQGSSYEQYF.

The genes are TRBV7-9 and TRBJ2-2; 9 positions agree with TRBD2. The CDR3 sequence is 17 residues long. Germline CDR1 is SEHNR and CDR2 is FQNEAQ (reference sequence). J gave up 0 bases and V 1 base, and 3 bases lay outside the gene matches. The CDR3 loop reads CASSLGASGANTGELFF. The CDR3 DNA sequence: TGTGCCAGCAGCTTAGGGGCTAGCGGGGCGAACACCGGGGAGCTGTTTTTT.

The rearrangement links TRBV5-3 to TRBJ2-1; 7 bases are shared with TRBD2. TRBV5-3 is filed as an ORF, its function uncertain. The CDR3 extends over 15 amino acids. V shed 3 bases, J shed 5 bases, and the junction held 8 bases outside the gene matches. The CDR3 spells CARSSPASGNNEQFF. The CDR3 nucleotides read TGTGCCAGAAGCTCGCCGGCTAGCGGCAACAATGAGCAGTTCTTC.

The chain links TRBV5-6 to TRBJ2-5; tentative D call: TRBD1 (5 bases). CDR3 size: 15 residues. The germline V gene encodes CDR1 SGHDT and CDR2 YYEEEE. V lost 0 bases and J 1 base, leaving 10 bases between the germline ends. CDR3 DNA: TGTGCCAGCAGCTTGGGACAGCTGCTCCAAGAGACCCAGTACTTC. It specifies CASSLGQLLQETQYF.

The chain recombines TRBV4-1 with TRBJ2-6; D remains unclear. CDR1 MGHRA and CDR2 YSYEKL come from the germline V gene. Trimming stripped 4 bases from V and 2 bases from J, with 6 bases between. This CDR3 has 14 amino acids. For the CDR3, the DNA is TGCGCCAGCAGCCCTGGGGCTGGGGCCAACGTCCTGACTTTC. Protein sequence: CASSPGAGANVLTF.

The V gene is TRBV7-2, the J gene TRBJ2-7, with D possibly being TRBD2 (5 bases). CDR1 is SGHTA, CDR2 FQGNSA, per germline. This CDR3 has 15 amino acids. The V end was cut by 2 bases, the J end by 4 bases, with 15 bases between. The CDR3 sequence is CASSLSLTNWYEQYF. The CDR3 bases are TGTGCCAGCAGCTTATCCCTGACTAATTGGTACGAGCAGTACTTC. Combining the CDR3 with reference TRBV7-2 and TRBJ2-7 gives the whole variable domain GAGVSQSPSNKVTEKGKDVELRCDPISGHTALYWYRQSLGQGLEFLIYFQGNSAPDKSGLPSDRFSAERTGGSVSTLTIQRTQQEDSAVYLCASSLSLTNWYEQYFGPGTRLTVT.

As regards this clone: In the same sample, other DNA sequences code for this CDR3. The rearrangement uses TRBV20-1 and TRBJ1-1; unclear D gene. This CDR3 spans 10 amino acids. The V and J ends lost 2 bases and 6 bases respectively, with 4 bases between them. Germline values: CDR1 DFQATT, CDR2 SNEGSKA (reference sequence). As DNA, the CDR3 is TGCAGTGCTAGAAGGTCTGAAGCTTTCTTT. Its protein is CSARRSEAFF.

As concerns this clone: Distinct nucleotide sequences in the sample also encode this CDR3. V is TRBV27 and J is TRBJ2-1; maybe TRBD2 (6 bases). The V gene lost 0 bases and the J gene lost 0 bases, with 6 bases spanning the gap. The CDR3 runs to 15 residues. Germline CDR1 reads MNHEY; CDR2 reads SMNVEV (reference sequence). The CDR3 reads CASSLSGSSYNEQFF. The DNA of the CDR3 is TGTGCCAGCAGTTTATCCGGGAGCTCCTACAATGAGCAGTTCTTC.

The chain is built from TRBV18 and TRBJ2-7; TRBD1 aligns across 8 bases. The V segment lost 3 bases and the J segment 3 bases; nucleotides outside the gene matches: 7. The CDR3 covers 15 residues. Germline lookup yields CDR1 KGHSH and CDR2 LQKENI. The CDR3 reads CASSPSGTGFYEQYF. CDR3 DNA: TGTGCCAGCTCACCCTCCGGGACAGGTTTCTACGAGCAGTACTTC.

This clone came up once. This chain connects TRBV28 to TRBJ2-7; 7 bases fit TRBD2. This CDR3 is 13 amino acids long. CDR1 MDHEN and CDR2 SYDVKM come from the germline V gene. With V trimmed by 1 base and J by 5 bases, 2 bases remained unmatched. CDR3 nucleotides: TGTGCCAGCAGTTTATTCGGGGGGAACGAGCAGTACTTC. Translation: CASSLFGGNEQYF.

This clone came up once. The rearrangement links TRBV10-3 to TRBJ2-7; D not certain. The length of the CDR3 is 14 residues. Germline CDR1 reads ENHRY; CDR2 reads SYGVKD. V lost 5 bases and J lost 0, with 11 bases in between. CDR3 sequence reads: CAISFAGHSYEQYF. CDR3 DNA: TGTGCCATCAGTTTTGCCGGGCACTCCTACGAGCAGTACTTC.

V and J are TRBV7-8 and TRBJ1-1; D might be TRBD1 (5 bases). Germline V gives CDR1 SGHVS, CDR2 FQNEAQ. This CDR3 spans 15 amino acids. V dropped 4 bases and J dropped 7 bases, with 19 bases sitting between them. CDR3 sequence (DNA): TGTGCCAGCAGCTCGATACTTAACAGGCTGGATGAAGCTTTCTTT. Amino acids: CASSSILNRLDEAFF.

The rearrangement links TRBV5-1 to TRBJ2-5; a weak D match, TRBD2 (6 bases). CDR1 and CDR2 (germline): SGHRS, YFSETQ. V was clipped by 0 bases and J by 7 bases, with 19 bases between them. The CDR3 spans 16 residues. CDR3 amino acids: CASSLAGAIPEGTQYF. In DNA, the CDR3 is TGCGCCAGCAGCTTGGCTGGGGCGATACCGGAGGGGACCCAGTACTTC.

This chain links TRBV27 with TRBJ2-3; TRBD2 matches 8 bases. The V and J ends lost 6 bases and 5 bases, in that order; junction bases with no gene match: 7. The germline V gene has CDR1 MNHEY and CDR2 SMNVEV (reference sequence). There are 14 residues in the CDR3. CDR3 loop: CASRKAGEGDTQYF. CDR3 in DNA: TGTGCCAGCAGGAAAGCGGGAGAAGGAGATACGCAGTATTTT.

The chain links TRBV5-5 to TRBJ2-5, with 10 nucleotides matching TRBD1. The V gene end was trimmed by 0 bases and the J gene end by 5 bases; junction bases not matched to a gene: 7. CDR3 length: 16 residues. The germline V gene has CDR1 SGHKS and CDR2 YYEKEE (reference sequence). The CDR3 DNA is TGTGCCAGCAGCTTGGTCGACAGGGGGCGAGGGGAGACCCAGTACTTC. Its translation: CASSLVDRGRGETQYF.

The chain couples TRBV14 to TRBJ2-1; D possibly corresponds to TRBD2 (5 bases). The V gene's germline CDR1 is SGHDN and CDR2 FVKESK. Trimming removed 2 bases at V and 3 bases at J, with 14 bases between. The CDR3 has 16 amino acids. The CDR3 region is CASSQRPSGFYNEQFF. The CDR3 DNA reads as TGTGCCAGCAGCCAACGCCCCTCGGGATTCTACAATGAGCAGTTCTTC.

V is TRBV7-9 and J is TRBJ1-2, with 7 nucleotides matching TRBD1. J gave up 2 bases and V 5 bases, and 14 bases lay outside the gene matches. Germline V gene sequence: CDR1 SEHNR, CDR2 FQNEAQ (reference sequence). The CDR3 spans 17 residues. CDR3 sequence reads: CASSPRGRQGANYGYTF. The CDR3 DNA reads TGTGCCAGCAGCCCCCGGGGGCGACAGGGAGCAAACTATGGCTACACCTTC.

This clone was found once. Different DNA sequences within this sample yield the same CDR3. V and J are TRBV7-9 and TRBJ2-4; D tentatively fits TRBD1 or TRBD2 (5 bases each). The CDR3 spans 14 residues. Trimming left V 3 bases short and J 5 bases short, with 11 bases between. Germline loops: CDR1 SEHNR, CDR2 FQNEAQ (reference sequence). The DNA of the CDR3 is TGTGCCAGCAGCTTGCCGGGACGTCAAAACATTCAGTACTTC. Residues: CASSLPGRQNIQYF. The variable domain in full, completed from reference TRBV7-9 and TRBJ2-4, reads DTGVSQNPRHKITKRGQNVTFRCDPISEHNRLYWYRQTLGQGPEFLTYFQNEAQLEKSRLLSDRFSAERPKGSFSTLEIQRTEQGDSAMYLCASSLPGRQNIQYFGAGTRLSVL.